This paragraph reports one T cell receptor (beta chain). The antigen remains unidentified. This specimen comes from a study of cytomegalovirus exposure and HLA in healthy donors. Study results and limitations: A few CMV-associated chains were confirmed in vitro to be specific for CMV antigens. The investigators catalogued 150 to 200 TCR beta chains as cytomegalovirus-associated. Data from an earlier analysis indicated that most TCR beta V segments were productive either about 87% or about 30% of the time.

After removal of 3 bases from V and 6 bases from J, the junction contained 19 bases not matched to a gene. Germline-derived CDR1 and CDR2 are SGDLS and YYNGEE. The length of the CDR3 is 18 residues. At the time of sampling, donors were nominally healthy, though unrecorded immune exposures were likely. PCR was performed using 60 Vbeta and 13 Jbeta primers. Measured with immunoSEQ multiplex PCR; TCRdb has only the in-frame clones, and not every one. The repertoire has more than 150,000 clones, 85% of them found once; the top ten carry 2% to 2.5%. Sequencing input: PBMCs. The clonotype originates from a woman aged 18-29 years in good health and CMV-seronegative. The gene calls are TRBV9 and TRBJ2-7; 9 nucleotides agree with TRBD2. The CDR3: CASSDALVASGIPSEQYF. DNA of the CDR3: TGTGCCAGCAGCGACGCCTTAGTTGCTAGCGGGATTCCCTCCGAGCAGTACTTC.